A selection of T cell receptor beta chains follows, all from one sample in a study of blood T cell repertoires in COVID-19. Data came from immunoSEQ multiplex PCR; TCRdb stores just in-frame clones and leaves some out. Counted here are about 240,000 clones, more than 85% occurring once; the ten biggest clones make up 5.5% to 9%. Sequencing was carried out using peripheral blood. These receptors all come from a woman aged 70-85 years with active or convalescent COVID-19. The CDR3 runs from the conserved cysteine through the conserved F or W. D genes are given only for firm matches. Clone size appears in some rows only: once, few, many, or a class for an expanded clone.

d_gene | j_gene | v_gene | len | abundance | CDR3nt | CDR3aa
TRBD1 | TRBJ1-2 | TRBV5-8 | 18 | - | TGTGCCAGCAGCTTGGTAGACTGGTCAGGGGGGCAGCCGGATGGCTACACCTTC | CASSLVDWSGGQPDGYTF
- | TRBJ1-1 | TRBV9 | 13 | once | TGTGCCAGCAGCGTAGCTCCCCACACTGAAGCTTTCTTT | CASSVAPHTEAFF
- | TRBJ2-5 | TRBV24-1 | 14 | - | TGTGCCACCAGTGATTCTCTAGCGAGGGAGACCCAGTACTTC | CATSDSLARETQYF
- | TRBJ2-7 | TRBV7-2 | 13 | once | TGTGCCAGCAGCTTAGGCGTCTCCTACGAGCAGTACTTC | CASSLGVSYEQYF
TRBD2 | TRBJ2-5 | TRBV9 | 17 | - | TGTGCCAGCAGCGTAATGGAGGTAGCGGGGGACCAAGAGACCCAGTACTTC | CASSVMEVAGDQETQYF
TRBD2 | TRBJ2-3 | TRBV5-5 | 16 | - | TGTGCCAGCAATCTTCTAGCGGGGTCTAGCACAGATACGCAGTATTTT | CASNLLAGSSTDTQYF
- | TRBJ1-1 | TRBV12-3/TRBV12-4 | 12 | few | TGTGCCAGCGGGGGCATGAACACTGAAGCTTTCTTT | CASGGMNTEAFF
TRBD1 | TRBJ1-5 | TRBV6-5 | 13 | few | TGTGCCAGCAGGACAGGGACTAATCAGCCCCAGCATTTT | CASRTGTNQPQHF
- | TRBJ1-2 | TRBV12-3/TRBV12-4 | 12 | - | TGTGCCAGCAGTTTCGGGAGGAGTGGCTACACCTTC | CASSFGRSGYTF
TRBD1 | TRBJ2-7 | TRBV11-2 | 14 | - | TGTGCCAGCAGCGAAACAGGGGGGTCCTACGAGCAGTACTTC | CASSETGGSYEQYF
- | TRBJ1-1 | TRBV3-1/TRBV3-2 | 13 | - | TGTGCCAGCAGCCCTTCCCCGAACACTGAAGCTTTCTTT | CASSPSPNTEAFF
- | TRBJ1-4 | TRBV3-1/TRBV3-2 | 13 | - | TGTGCCAGCAGCCAAGGTACAACAGGAAAACTGTTTTTT | CASSQGTTGKLFF
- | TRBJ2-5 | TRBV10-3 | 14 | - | TGTGCCATCAGTGAGTGGTCCGGCGGAGAGACCCAGTACTTC | CAISEWSGGETQYF
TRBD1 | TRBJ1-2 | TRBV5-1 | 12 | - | TGCGCCAGTCGTCAGGGGGGCGATGGCTACACCTTC | CASRQGGDGYTF
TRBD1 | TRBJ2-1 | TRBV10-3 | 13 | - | TGTGCCCAAAGAGGGGGCGATCGAAATGAGCAGTTCTTC | CAQRGGDRNEQFF
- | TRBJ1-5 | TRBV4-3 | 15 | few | TGCGCCAGCAGCCAAGATGGTAAGGGAGGTCAGCCCCAGCATTTT | CASSQDGKGGQPQHF
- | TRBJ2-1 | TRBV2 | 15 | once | TGTGCCAGCAGTGTGGCGTTAGGCGGGGACAATGAGCAGTTCTTC | CASSVALGGDNEQFF
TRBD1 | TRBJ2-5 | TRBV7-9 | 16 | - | TGTGCCAGCAGCTCCCCGACAGGGCGCACCCAAGAGACCCAGTACTTC | CASSSPTGRTQETQYF
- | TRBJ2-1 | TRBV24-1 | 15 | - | TGTGCCACCAGTGATCTTGCGGGGTTAAACAATGAGCAGTTCTTC | CATSDLAGLNNEQFF
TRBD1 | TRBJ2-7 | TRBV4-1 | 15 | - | TGCGCCAGCAGCCGCGGACAGGGAATGTCCTACGAGCAGTACTTC | CASSRGQGMSYEQYF